The TCR beta chain under discussion was sequenced for a study of T cell responses to AZD1222 COVID-19 vaccine. Study summary: Samples with a second dose at about 4 or about 12 weeks were pooled together. Whole-study results and caveats: Unmutated variant regions reportedly attract nearly half of all spike-specific TCRs.

Assay used: immunoSEQ multiplex PCR; TCRdb lists only in-frame clones, some missing. The table lists around 170,000 clones, about 91% of them singletons. As concerns this clone: The antigen is not known.

Sample: peripheral blood, taken on day 0 of AZD1222 vaccination. This TCR was sampled from an adult in good health.

The chain's CDR3 is CSVVGQSSSTDTQYF. In DNA form, the CDR3 reads TGCAGCGTCGTGGGACAGTCCTCTAGCACAGATACGCAGTATTTT. The chain links TRBV29-1 to TRBJ2-3, with 7 bases aligning to TRBD1. This CDR3 has 15 residues. CDR1 and CDR2 (germline): SQVTM, ANQGSEA. V trimming: 6 bases; J trimming: 0 bases; junction bases outside the gene matches: 9.